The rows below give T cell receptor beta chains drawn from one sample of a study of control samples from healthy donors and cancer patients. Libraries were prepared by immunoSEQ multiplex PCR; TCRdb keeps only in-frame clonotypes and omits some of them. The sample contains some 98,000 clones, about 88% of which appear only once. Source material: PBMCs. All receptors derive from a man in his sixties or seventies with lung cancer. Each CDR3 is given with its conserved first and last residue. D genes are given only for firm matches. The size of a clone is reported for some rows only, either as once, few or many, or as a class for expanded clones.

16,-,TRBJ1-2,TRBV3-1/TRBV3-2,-,CASSQDRGHSSYGYTF,TGTGCCAGCAGCCAAGATCGGGGGCACAGTAGCTATGGCTACACCTTC
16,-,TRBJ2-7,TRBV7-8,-,CASSPPRGQGTYEQYF,TGTGCCAGCAGCCCCCCGCGGGGCCAGGGCACCTACGAGCAGTACTTC
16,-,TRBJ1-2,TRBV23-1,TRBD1,CASSQDRVFRGYGYTF,TGCGCCAGCAGTCAGGACAGGGTTTTTAGGGGCTATGGCTACACCTTC
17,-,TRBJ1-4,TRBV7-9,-,CASSLGEIALTNEKLFF,TGTGCCAGCAGCTTAGGGGAGATCGCTCTCACTAATGAAAAACTGTTTTTT
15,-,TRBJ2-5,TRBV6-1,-,CASSEDLGSQETQYF,TGTGCCAGCAGTGAAGATCTTGGCAGCCAAGAGACCCAGTACTTC
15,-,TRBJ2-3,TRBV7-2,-,CASSLSQGRVDTQYF,TGTGCCAGCAGCCTCAGCCAAGGGCGCGTAGATACGCAGTATTTT
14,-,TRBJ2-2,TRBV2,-,CASSVTGRAGELFF,TGTGCCAGCAGTGTTACAGGGAGGGCCGGGGAGCTGTTTTTT
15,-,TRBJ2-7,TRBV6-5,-,CASRQRDGVSYEQYF,TGTGCCAGCCGTCAAAGGGACGGTGTCTCCTACGAGCAGTACTTC
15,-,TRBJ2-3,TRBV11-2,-,CASSEEGGVTDTQYF,TGTGCCAGCAGCGAAGAGGGGGGCGTCACAGATACGCAGTATTTT
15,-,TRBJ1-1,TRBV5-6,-,CASSLGRGKNTEAFF,TGTGCCAGCAGCTTGGGCCGGGGTAAGAACACTGAAGCTTTCTTT
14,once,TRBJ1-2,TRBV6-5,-,CASRGGGGHYGYTF,TGTGCCAGCAGGGGGGGAGGGGGTCACTATGGCTACACCTTC
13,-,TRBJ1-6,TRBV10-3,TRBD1,CAIRGQANSPLHF,TGTGCCATCAGGGGACAGGCAAATTCACCCCTCCACTTT
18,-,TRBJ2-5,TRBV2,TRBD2,CASSEDPSLAGFQETQYF,TGTGCCAGCAGTGAAGACCCTTCACTAGCGGGGTTCCAAGAGACCCAGTACTTC
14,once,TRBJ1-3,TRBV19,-,CATSRAGSGNTIYF,TGTGCCACCTCCAGGGCCGGCTCTGGAAACACCATATATTTT
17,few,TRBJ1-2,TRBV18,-,CASSPPGVAGTGYGYTF,TGTGCCAGCTCACCACCAGGAGTAGCAGGCACGGGCTATGGCTACACCTTC
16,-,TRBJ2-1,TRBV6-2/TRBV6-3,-,CASSYVPRANYNEQFF,TGTGCCAGCAGTTACGTTCCCAGGGCTAACTACAATGAGCAGTTCTTC
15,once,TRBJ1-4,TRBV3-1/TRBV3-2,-,CASSQGTGRSEKLFF,TGTGCCAGCAGCCAAGGGACGGGCAGGAGTGAAAAACTGTTTTTT
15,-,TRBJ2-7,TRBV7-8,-,CASSSLTGPPGEQYF,TGTGCCAGCAGCTCTTTGACGGGCCCCCCCGGCGAGCAGTACTTC
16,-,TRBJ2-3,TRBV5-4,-,CASSYPGQRRTDTQYF,TGTGCCAGCAGCTACCCGGGACAAAGACGCACAGATACGCAGTATTTT
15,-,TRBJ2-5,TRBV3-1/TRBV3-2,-,CASSPSWEAKETQYF,TGTGCCAGCAGCCCGTCATGGGAGGCCAAGGAGACCCAGTACTTC
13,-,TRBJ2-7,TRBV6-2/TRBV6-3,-,CASSLDVIYEQYF,TGTGCCAGCAGTCTGGACGTGATCTACGAGCAGTACTTC
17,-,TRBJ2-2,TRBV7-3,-,CASSLLGRAINTGELFF,TGTGCCAGCAGCTTACTGGGCAGAGCCATAAACACCGGGGAGCTGTTTTTT
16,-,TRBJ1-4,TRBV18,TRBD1,CASSPTGVATNEKLFF,TGTGCCAGCTCACCGACAGGGGTTGCAACTAATGAAAAACTGTTTTTT
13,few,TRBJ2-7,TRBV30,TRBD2,CAWSASGGLEQYF,TGTGCCTGGAGCGCTAGCGGGGGGCTCGAGCAGTACTTC
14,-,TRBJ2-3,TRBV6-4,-,CASSEQRNTDTQYF,TGTGCCAGCAGTGAGCAGCGGAACACAGATACGCAGTATTTT
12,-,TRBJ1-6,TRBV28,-,CASSLLDSPLHF,TGTGCCAGCAGTCTGCTCGATTCACCCCTCCACTTT
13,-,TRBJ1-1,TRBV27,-,CASSLSPNTEAFF,TGTGCCAGCAGTTTAAGCCCAAACACTGAAGCTTTCTTT
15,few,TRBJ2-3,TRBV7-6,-,CASSLVSLSTDTQYF,TGTGCCAGCAGCTTAGTTTCACTTAGCACAGATACGCAGTATTTT
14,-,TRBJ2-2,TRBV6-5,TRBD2,CASRTSGNPGELFF,TGTGCCAGCAGAACTAGCGGGAACCCAGGGGAGCTGTTTTTT
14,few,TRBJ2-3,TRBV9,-,CASSPNQGTDTQYF,TGTGCCAGCAGCCCCAATCAAGGGACAGATACGCAGTATTTT
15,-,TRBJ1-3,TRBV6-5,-,CASRLEGVGIGAIYF,TGTGCCAGCAGACTTGAAGGGGTAGGGATCGGGGCCATATATTTT
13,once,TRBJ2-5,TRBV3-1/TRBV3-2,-,CASSQDGVETQYF,TGTGCCAGCAGCCAAGACGGGGTGGAGACCCAGTACTTC
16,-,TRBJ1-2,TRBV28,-,CASSAGTLRANYGYTF,TGTGCCAGCAGCGCCGGGACCCTTAGAGCTAACTATGGCTACACCTTC
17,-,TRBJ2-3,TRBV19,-,CASSIGGRGRGTDTQYF,TGTGCCAGTAGTATAGGCGGACGCGGAAGGGGCACAGATACGCAGTATTTT
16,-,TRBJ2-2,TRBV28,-,CASSLRGGTNTGELFF,TGTGCCAGCAGTCTAAGAGGGGGGACCAACACCGGGGAGCTGTTTTTT
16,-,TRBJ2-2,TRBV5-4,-,CASSLGLGVNTGELFF,TGTGCCAGCAGCTTGGGTCTGGGGGTGAACACCGGGGAGCTGTTTTTT
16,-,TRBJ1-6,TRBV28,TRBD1,CASRPTAGQSNSPLHF,TGTGCCAGCAGACCCACAGCGGGACAGTCTAATTCACCCCTCCACTTT
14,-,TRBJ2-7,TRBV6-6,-,CASSQGLSSYEQYF,TGTGCCAGCAGCCAGGGCCTAAGCTCCTACGAGCAGTACTTC
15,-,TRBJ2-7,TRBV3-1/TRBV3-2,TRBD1,CASSRAGTGAYEQYF,TGTGCCAGCAGCCGGGCCGGGACAGGAGCCTACGAGCAGTACTTC
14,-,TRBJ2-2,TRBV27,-,CASSRPTGTGELFF,TGTGCCAGCAGTAGGCCGACGGGCACCGGGGAGCTGTTTTTT
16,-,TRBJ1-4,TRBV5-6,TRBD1,CASSRQGSVTNEKLFF,TGTGCCAGCAGCCGACAGGGGAGCGTAACTAATGAAAAACTGTTTTTT
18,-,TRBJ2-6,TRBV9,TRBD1,CASSVGGTGDSGANVLTF,TGTGCCAGCAGCGTAGGTGGGACAGGGGACTCTGGGGCCAACGTCCTGACTTTC
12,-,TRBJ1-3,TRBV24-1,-,CATSESGNTIYF,TGTGCCACCAGTGAGTCTGGAAACACCATATATTTT
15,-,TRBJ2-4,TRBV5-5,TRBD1,CASSPGTGRLDIQYF,TGTGCCAGCAGCCCCGGGACAGGCCGCCTGGACATTCAGTACTTC
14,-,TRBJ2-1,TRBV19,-,CASSTGYSYNEQFF,TGTGCCAGTAGTACGGGATATTCCTACAATGAGCAGTTCTTC
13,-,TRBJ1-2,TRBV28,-,CATTRRTVYGYTF,TGTGCCACCACGAGACGGACGGTCTATGGCTACACCTTC
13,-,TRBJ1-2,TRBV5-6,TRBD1,CAYGSGGAFGYTF,TGTGCCTACGGCTCAGGGGGCGCTTTTGGCTACACCTTC
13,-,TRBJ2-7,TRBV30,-,CAWGTLRPYEQYF,TGTGCCTGGGGGACCCTAAGGCCCTACGAGCAGTACTTC
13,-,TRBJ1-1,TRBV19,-,CASSMIQRAEAFF,TGTGCCAGTAGTATGATACAGAGGGCTGAAGCTTTCTTT
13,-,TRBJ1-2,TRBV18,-,CASSPALGNGYTF,TGTGCCAGCTCACCGGCGTTAGGGAATGGCTACACCTTC
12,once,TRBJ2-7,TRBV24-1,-,CATSKGAHEQYF,TGTGCCACCAGCAAAGGGGCCCACGAGCAGTACTTC
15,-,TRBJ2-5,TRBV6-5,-,CASRPFGGQQETQYF,TGTGCCAGCAGGCCTTTTGGGGGCCAACAGGAGACCCAGTACTTC
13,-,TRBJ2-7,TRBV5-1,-,CASSLGGAAEQYF,TGCGCCAGCAGCTTGGGAGGCGCCGCCGAGCAGTACTTC
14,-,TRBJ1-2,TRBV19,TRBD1,CASTGTGDAYGYTF,TGTGCCAGTACCGGGACAGGGGACGCCTATGGCTACACCTTC
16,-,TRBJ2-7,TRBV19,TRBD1,CASSTRRGTGNYEQYF,TGTGCCAGTAGTACACGCCGGGGGACAGGGAACTACGAGCAGTACTTC